This TCR beta chain was captured by sequencing in a study of T-cell memory formation after mild COVID-19. V was clipped by 4 bases and J by 5 bases; unmatched bases: 7. Germline CDR1 SGHAT, CDR2 FQNNGV. This CDR3 has 14 amino acids. Findings of the study overall: Pre-infection memory held some responding clones, suggesting pre-existing cross-reactive T cells responded.

One entry per CDR3 protein results from TCRdb running MiXCR on the 5' RACE reads. The profile shows about 360,000 distinct CDR3 sequences, around 14% of them singletons. In this sample, this clonotype turned up many times. What it binds is not known. Sequencing input: PBMCs or a T cell subset sorted from them (not recorded which). The chain couples TRBV11-2 to TRBJ2-5; 7 bases line up with TRBD2. The receptor comes from a man aged 18 to 29 who had mild COVID-19 (a few samples of this study predate the infection). Cell type and time point are not known. In DNA form, the CDR3 reads TGTGCCAGCAGCTCTTCGATTAGCGGGGAGACCCAGTACTTC. Its translation: CASSSSISGETQYF.